Listed here are 10 T cell receptor beta chains from one sample, sequenced in a study of blood T cell repertoires in COVID-19 (dated by TCRdb to the early 2020s). Preparation of the library involved the immunoSEQ multiplex PCR assay. In TCRdb, the immuneACCESS table is reduced to in-frame sequences with V and J assigned. These tables do not hold every clone; where another copy was compared, an unresolved V gene accounts for under half, and the others remain unexplained. Present in this sample are approximately 120,000 clones, 83% of which were seen just once. Approximately 20% of the sample comes from the top ten. What was sequenced was PBMCs or T cells enriched from blood (not recorded which). These receptor sequences come from a young man who had recovered from COVID-19.

Concerning this clone: The junction shows a germline mismatch at one end, possibly a read error. This chain uses TRBV2 with TRBJ1-2; no clear D. From germline, CDR1 is SNHLY and CDR2 FYNNEI. The CDR3 runs to 14 residues. Written as DNA, the CDR3 is TGTGCCACCAGTTTAATGGGAGCTAACTATGGCTACACCTTC. It yields the protein CATSLMGANYGYTF.

The V call is TRBV28, the J call TRBJ1-6; 8 bases fit TRBD1. This CDR3 has 14 residues. V was clipped by 8 bases and J by 9 bases; unmatched bases: 9. The V gene's germline CDR1 is MDHEN and CDR2 SYDVKM. CDR3 bases: TGTGCCAGCGGATTCGGGACAGGTTCTTCACCCCTCCACTTT. Protein sequence: CASGFGTGSSPLHF.

This sequence joins TRBV14 and TRBJ1-3, with D maybe TRBD1 (6 bases). From germline, CDR1 is SGHDN and CDR2 FVKESK. Trimming cost V 6 bases and J 4 bases, with 16 bases left between them. The CDR3 is made up of 15 amino acids. DNA of the CDR3: TGTGCCAGCAGTTTCCAGGGGAGTCGAGGAAACACCATATATTTT. Its protein product is CASSFQGSRGNTIYF.

This sequence joins TRBV10-2 and TRBJ2-2; 10 bases fit TRBD2. Germline CDR1 and CDR2: WSHSY and SAAADI. After removal of 10 bases from V and 1 base from J, the junction contained 6 bases not matched to a gene. The CDR3 runs to 15 residues. The CDR3: CATRSGGGNTGELFF. The CDR3 bases are TGCGCCACCCGGAGCGGGGGGGGGAACACCGGGGAGCTGTTTTTT.

J is TRBJ2-2 and V is TRBV27; maybe TRBD2 (6 bases). Deletions cut 3 bases from V and 3 bases from J, with 11 bases between. The germline CDR1 and CDR2 sequences are MNHEY and SMNVEV (reference sequence). This CDR3 region has 15 residues. Here the CDR3 reads CASSFQRADTGELFF. DNA of the CDR3: TGTGCCAGCAGTTTCCAGCGGGCGGACACCGGGGAGCTGTTTTTT.

This rearrangement joins TRBV7-9 to TRBJ2-1; perhaps TRBD2 as D (6 bases). Germline assignment: CDR1 SEHNR and CDR2 FQNEAQ (reference sequence). The CDR3 contains 16 residues. Trimming took 5 bases from V and 5 from J, leaving 19 bases between them. CDR3 protein: CASSPGRGSLHNEQFF. CDR3 coding DNA: TGTGCCAGCAGCCCCGGGCGGGGAAGCCTTCACAATGAGCAGTTCTTC.

This clone was counted a few times. The CDR3 is CASDFSCRSGDEQYV. The DNA for the CDR3 is TGTGCCAGCGACTTCTCTTGTAGGAGCGGGGACGAGCAGTACGTC. This rearrangement joins TRBV7-3 to TRBJ2-7, with 7 bases identical to TRBD2. There are 15 residues in the CDR3. The ends lost 8 bases at V and 5 bases at J; junction bases unmatched: 15. Germline V gene lookup returns CDR1 SGHTA and CDR2 FQGTGA.

The genes are TRBV12-5 and TRBJ2-1; TRBD1 aligns across 9 bases. The CDR3 has 18 residues. V was pared by 0 bases and J by 5 bases, with 11 bases of the junction left unmatched. Germline values: CDR1 LGHNT, CDR2 FRNRAP. CDR3 residues: CASGLVRNWDRDDNEQFF. In nucleotides, the CDR3 is TGTGCTAGTGGTTTGGTACGAAATTGGGACAGGGACGACAATGAGCAGTTCTTC.

This chain uses TRBV19 with TRBJ1-4, with a weak D call TRBD1 (5 bases). V was shortened by 7 bases and J by 2 bases, with 17 bases between the two germline ends. The CDR3 length is 16 residues. Per germline, CDR1 LNHDA and CDR2 SQIVND (reference sequence). This chain's CDR3 is CASTISRVRTNEKLFF. DNA for the CDR3: TGTGCCAGTACCATCTCCAGGGTGAGGACTAATGAAAAACTGTTTTTT.

This clone was counted a single time. The chain couples TRBV5-1 to TRBJ2-1, with 12 bases matching TRBD1. V was pared by 3 bases and J by 8 bases, with 3 bases of the junction left unmatched. Germline lookup yields CDR1 SGHRS and CDR2 YFSETQ. The length of the CDR3 is 14 residues. CDR3 in DNA: TGCGCCAGCAGCTGGGGACAGGGGGCCCATGAGCAGTTCTTC. Its protein is CASSWGQGAHEQFF.